The 11 T cell receptor beta chains below come from one sample, sequenced in a study of control samples from healthy donors and cancer patients. TCRdb's copy holds only in-frame clones and misses some; the assay was immunoSEQ multiplex PCR. The repertoire holds some 120,000 clones, with more than 80% as singletons. Source material: blood. These TCRs come from a man aged 18 to 30 in good health.

J is TRBJ2-1 and V is TRBV4-1; D remains ambiguous. Trimming removed 2 bases from V and 9 bases from J, with 11 bases in between. Germline CDR1 and CDR2: MGHRA and YSYEKL. The CDR3 has 13 residues. The CDR3 here is CASSQLSAVEQFF. The CDR3 DNA sequence: TGCGCCAGCAGCCAACTGAGTGCAGTTGAGCAGTTCTTC.

The chain uses TRBV10-3 and TRBJ1-1; D is ambiguous. CDR3 length: 12 amino acids. CDR1 ENHRY and CDR2 SYGVKD come from the germline V gene. V lost 3 bases, J lost 1 base, and 3 bases lay in between. CDR3: CAISDGNTEAFF. Written as DNA, the CDR3 is TGTGCCATCAGTGACGGGAACACTGAAGCTTTCTTT.

V is TRBV11-2 and J is TRBJ1-2, with D possibly TRBD1 on 6 matching bases. The CDR3 runs 13 residues. V shed 3 bases and J shed 8 bases, with 13 bases lying between them. Per germline, CDR1 SGHAT and CDR2 FQNNGV. The CDR3 sequence is CASSLGGRAGYTF. CDR3 nucleotide sequence: TGTGCCAGCAGCTTGGGGGGCAGGGCAGGCTACACCTTC.

The chain couples TRBV13 to TRBJ1-5; D not resolved. CDR1 is PRHDT, CDR2 FYEKMQ, per germline (reference sequence). CDR3 length: 13 amino acids. The germline V and J ends were trimmed by 2 bases and 6 bases, with 8 bases remaining between them. The CDR3 coding sequence is TGTGCCAGCAGCTTAAAGGAAGCTCAGCCCCAGCATTTT. Translation: CASSLKEAQPQHF.

The CDR3 nucleotides are TGTGCCAGCAGCCCGGAGAGGGGACAGGGGAGGGAAGAGCAGTACTTC. It codes for CASSPERGQGREEQYF. This sequence joins TRBV9 and TRBJ2-7; TRBD1 matches 10 bases. The J segment lost 7 bases and the V segment lost 4 bases, leaving 14 bases of the junction unmatched. The CDR3 contains 16 residues. In germline, CDR1 is SGDLS, CDR2 YYNGEE.

J is TRBJ2-3 and V is TRBV24-1; a weak D match, TRBD2 (6 bases). This CDR3 region has 16 residues. Trimming took 5 bases from V and 1 from J, leaving 15 bases between them. Germline values: CDR1 KGHDR, CDR2 SFDVKD. The CDR3 region is CATSAGRNRRTDTQYF. Here the CDR3 DNA reads TGTGCCACCAGTGCCGGGAGAAACCGCCGCACAGATACGCAGTATTTT.

V usage is TRBV11-3 and J usage is TRBJ2-7, with 10 bases lining up with TRBD1. CDR1 and CDR2 (germline): SGHNT, YENEEA. The CDR3 runs 14 residues. The V segment lost 3 bases and the J segment 5 bases; nucleotides outside the gene matches: 4. The CDR3 protein is CASSFPGQGDEQYV. In DNA form, the CDR3 reads TGTGCCAGCAGCTTCCCCGGACAGGGGGACGAGCAGTACGTC.

This chain uses TRBV5-1 with TRBJ2-1; D is unclear. From germline, CDR1 is SGHRS and CDR2 YFSETQ. V was pared by 0 bases and J by 0 bases, with 7 bases between. The CDR3 is made up of 15 amino acids. CDR3 coding DNA: TGCGCCAGCAGCTTGGGGTGGTCCTCCTACAATGAGCAGTTCTTC. This gives the protein CASSLGWSSYNEQFF.

The rearrangement uses TRBV6-4 and TRBJ2-1; 12 nucleotides align to TRBD2. The CDR3 spans 16 residues. Germline V gene lookup returns CDR1 MRHNA and CDR2 SNTAGT. The ends lost 0 bases at V and 7 bases at J; junction bases unmatched: 4. The CDR3 protein is CASSDSTSGSRNEQFF. The CDR3 DNA reads as TGTGCCAGCAGTGACTCGACTAGCGGGAGTCGAAATGAGCAGTTCTTC.

V gene TRBV30 combines with J gene TRBJ1-6, with a possible D match to TRBD1 (5 bases). The germline V and J ends were trimmed by 2 bases and 10 bases, with 12 bases remaining between them. This CDR3 comprises 13 residues. Germline V gene data show CDR1 as GTSNPN and CDR2 as SVGIG (reference sequence). This CDR3 reads CAWSRPGSSPLHF. CDR3 nucleotides: TGTGCCTGGAGTAGACCAGGGTCCTCACCCCTCCACTTT.

This clone was seen a handful of times. This chain uses TRBV6-5 with TRBJ2-1; 9 positions match TRBD1. V lost 2 bases to trimming and J lost 5 bases; unmatched junction nucleotides: 4. This CDR3 is 15 amino acids long. CDR1 and CDR2 (germline): MNHEY, SVGAGI. The CDR3 protein is CASSYLGTGHNEQFF. CDR3 nucleotides: TGTGCCAGCAGTTACCTGGGGACAGGGCACAATGAGCAGTTCTTC.